One and the same sample provided the 15 T cell receptor beta chains below, sequenced in a study of blood T cell repertoires in COVID-19. Measured with immunoSEQ multiplex PCR; TCRdb has only the in-frame clones, and not every one. The top ten clones hold around 1.9% of a sample with about 360,000 clones, more than 70% of them seen once. Sample: PBMCs or T cells enriched from blood (not recorded which). The source of these receptors is a middle-aged man in a cohort exposed to, infected with or recovered from COVID-19 (not recorded which).

This clone occurred once. This sequence joins TRBV19 and TRBJ2-7, with TRBD1 matching 10 bases. V lost 3 bases and J lost 7; bases outside the gene matches: 9. CDR1 and CDR2 (germline): LNHDA, SQIVND (reference sequence). The CDR3 is made up of 15 amino acids. The CDR3 spells CASSMRGQGLGEQYF. The CDR3 DNA follows: TGTGCCAGTAGTATGCGGGGACAGGGGCTTGGGGAGCAGTACTTC.

The table lists this clone with a few counts. The chain combines TRBV28 with TRBJ1-5, with 12 bases fitting TRBD1. V lost 5 bases, J lost 6 bases, and 11 bases stayed unmatched. The CDR3 loop spans 17 amino acids. CDR1 is MDHEN, CDR2 SYDVKM, per germline. Here the CDR3 DNA reads TGTGCCAGCAGTCCGGCCGGGACAGGGGGCGCGAGTCAGCCCCAGCATTTT. This encodes CASSPAGTGGASQPQHF.

The rearrangement uses TRBV15 and TRBJ2-5; 9 positions match TRBD2. J gave up 5 bases and V 1 base, and 5 bases lay outside the gene matches. This CDR3 has 15 amino acids. Germline V gene sequence: CDR1 LNHNV, CDR2 YYDKDF (reference sequence). CDR3 amino acids: CATSRVGGRGETQYF. The CDR3 bases are TGTGCCACCAGCAGAGTTGGCGGGAGGGGTGAGACCCAGTACTTC.

The chain carries TRBV30 and TRBJ2-1, with a tentative D call TRBD1 (6 bases). CDR3 length: 14 amino acids. Germline CDR1 and CDR2: GTSNPN and SVGIG (reference sequence). The V gene lost 2 bases and the J gene lost 7 bases, with 15 bases spanning the gap. The CDR3 DNA reads as TGTGCCTGGAGTCGGAGAGGGGGAGCTAATGAGCAGTTCTTC. Translated, it gives CAWSRRGGANEQFF.

This clone was picked up one time. The chain employs TRBV15 and TRBJ2-5; possible D gene TRBD1, 6 bases. CDR1 and CDR2 (germline): LNHNV, YYDKDF (reference sequence). The CDR3 consists of 14 residues. Trimming took 2 bases from V and 3 from J, leaving 10 bases between them. The CDR3 spells CATSRSRTEETQYF. The CDR3 DNA sequence: TGTGCCACCAGCAGATCCCGGACAGAAGAGACCCAGTACTTC.

In its sample, this clone was seen once. V is TRBV12-3 or TRBV12-4 and J is TRBJ2-1; D might be TRBD2 (6 bases). The CDR3 sequence is 12 residues long. V was shortened by 4 bases and J by 8 bases, with 9 bases between the two germline ends. The CDR3 nucleotides are TGTGCCAGCAGTTCCAGCGGGTATGAGCAGTTCTTC. This gives the protein CASSSSGYEQFF.

The chain is built from TRBV30 and TRBJ2-7, with D hard to call. This CDR3 contains 12 residues. CDR1 is GTSNPN and CDR2 is SVGIG in the germline V gene (reference sequence). Trimming shortened V by 0 bases and J by 3 bases, and 6 bases separated the two germline ends. The CDR3 protein is CAWSVQSYEQYF. The CDR3 nucleotides are TGTGCCTGGAGTGTACAGAGCTACGAGCAGTACTTC.

V gene TRBV27 combines with J gene TRBJ1-2; TRBD1 aligns across 11 bases. Trimming removed 6 bases from V and 5 bases from J; junction bases left unmatched: 8. Germline CDR1 MNHEY, CDR2 SMNVEV (reference sequence). This CDR3 region has 15 residues. CDR3 DNA: TGTGCCAGCAGGTCCGCCGGGACAGGGGGATATGGCTACACCTTC. This encodes CASRSAGTGGYGYTF.

V and J are TRBV5-6 and TRBJ2-6; D not resolved. Germline assignment: CDR1 SGHDT and CDR2 YYEEEE. V lost 1 base, J lost 0 bases, and 11 bases lay in between. The CDR3 covers 17 residues. CDR3 in amino acids: CASSLFDFSSGANVLTF. In DNA, the CDR3 is TGTGCCAGCAGCTTGTTTGACTTTAGCTCTGGGGCCAACGTCCTGACTTTC. The full variable domain, its missing parts supplied by reference TRBV5-6 and TRBJ2-6, is DAGVTQSPTHLIKTRGQQVTLRCSPKSGHDTVSWYQQALGQGPQFIFQYYEEEERQRGNFPDRFSGHQFPNYSSELNVNALLLGDSALYLCASSLFDFSSGANVLTFGAGSRLTVL.

This sequence joins TRBV3-1 (or the pseudogene TRBV3-2) and TRBJ2-7; D possibly corresponds to TRBD2 (6 bases). Trimming stripped 4 bases from V and 3 bases from J, with 13 bases between. Germline assignment: CDR1 LGHDT and CDR2 YNNKEL (reference sequence). The CDR3 spans 14 residues. The CDR3 DNA reads as TGTGCCAGCAGCCGGAGGGACTTCTACTACGAGCAGTACTTC. Its protein is CASSRRDFYYEQYF.

The chain carries TRBV3-1 (or the pseudogene TRBV3-2) and TRBJ2-4, with D maybe TRBD2 (5 bases). V lost 4 bases, J lost 3 bases, and 7 bases lay in between. The CDR3 extends over 13 amino acids. CDR1 is LGHDT and CDR2 is YNNKEL in the germline V gene (reference sequence). The CDR3 region is CASSRTGKNIQYF. The DNA of the CDR3 is TGTGCCAGCAGCCGGACTGGCAAAAACATTCAGTACTTC.

The gene calls are TRBV4-2 and TRBJ1-1, with 12 bases aligning to TRBD1. With V trimmed by 4 bases and J by 3 bases, 6 bases remained unmatched. The CDR3 is 16 amino acids. Germline V gene data show CDR1 as LGHNA and CDR2 as YNFKEQ. The CDR3 here is CASSPRDRGPDTEAFF. The CDR3 bases are TGTGCCAGCAGCCCCCGGGACAGGGGGCCCGACACTGAAGCTTTCTTT.

About this clone itself: This sample also contains other DNA sequences that code for the same CDR3. The gene calls are TRBV6-5 and TRBJ2-7; perhaps TRBD2 as D (5 bases). Germline lookup yields CDR1 MNHEY and CDR2 SVGAGI. V was trimmed by 0 bases and J by 0 bases, leaving 6 bases between them. The CDR3 extends over 14 amino acids. CDR3 in amino acids: CASSYSTSSYEQYF. In DNA, the CDR3 is TGTGCCAGCAGTTACTCCACTAGCTCCTACGAGCAGTACTTC.

J is TRBJ1-2 and V is TRBV27; a possible D gene is TRBD1 (6 bases). This CDR3 has 13 amino acids. Trimming removed 4 bases from V and 8 bases from J, with 14 bases in between. Germline-derived CDR1 and CDR2 are MNHEY and SMNVEV (reference sequence). CDR3 sequence: CASSSGAGEGYTF. The CDR3 coding sequence is TGTGCCAGCAGTTCAGGGGCAGGGGAAGGCTACACCTTC.

In this sample, this clone turned up once. The rearrangement joins TRBV3-1 (or the pseudogene TRBV3-2) to TRBJ1-5; no reliable D call. Germline V gene data show CDR1 as LGHDT and CDR2 as YNNKEL (reference sequence). The CDR3 totals 16 residues. V was shortened by 2 bases and J by 6 bases, with 17 bases between the two germline ends. The DNA for the CDR3 is TGTGCCAGCAGCCAATCTCCGGGAGGGCGTGGTCAGCCCCAGCATTTT. The encoded protein is CASSQSPGGRGQPQHF.